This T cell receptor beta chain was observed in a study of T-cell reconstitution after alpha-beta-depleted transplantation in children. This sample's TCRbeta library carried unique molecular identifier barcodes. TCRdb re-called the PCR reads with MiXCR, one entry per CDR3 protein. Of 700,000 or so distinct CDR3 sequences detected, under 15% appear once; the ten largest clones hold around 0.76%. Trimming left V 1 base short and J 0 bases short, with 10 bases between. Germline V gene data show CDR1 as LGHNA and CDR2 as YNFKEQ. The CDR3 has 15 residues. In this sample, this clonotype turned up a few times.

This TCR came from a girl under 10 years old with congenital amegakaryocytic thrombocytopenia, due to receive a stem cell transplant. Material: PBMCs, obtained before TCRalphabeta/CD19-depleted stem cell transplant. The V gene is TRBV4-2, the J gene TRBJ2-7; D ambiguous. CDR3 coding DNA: TGTGCCAGCAGCCAAGCGCCGCGAGGCTCCTACGAGCAGTACTTC. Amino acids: CASSQAPRGSYEQYF.